This T cell receptor beta chain is drawn from a study of PD-L1 blockade in urothelial cancer. Each PCR reaction had synthetic TCR analog templates spiked into it. Profiled with immunoSEQ multiplex PCR; TCRdb holds only in-frame clones, not every one. Of 40,000 to 55,000 clones listed, about 80% are singletons. On this clone: Antigen specificity is unknown.

The study's findings and limits: Below-median blood TCR clonality before treatment forecast better survival.

Sequenced here: PBMCs, sampled around atezolizumab (anti-PD-L1) treatment. This clonotype originated in a man in his forties or fifties with urothelial cancer.

As DNA, the CDR3 is TGTGCCAGCCTCGGGCGGGACAGGGGTTCAGATACGCAGTATTTT. This sequence encodes CASLGRDRGSDTQYF. The chain links TRBV2 to TRBJ2-3, with 10 bases aligning to TRBD1. From germline, CDR1 is SNHLY and CDR2 FYNNEI. J lost 4 bases, V lost 8 bases, and 9 bases had no gene match. This CDR3 spans 15 amino acids.